One and the same sample provided the 26 T cell receptor beta chains below, sequenced in a study of blood T cell repertoires in COVID-19. The protocol was immunoSEQ multiplex PCR, while the TCRdb copy is restricted to in-frame clones and leaves out a portion. This sample yields 250,000 to 350,000 clones, of which roughly 90% are seen a single time; 2.9% belongs to the top ten. Sequencing used PBMCs or T cells enriched from blood (not recorded which). The source is a woman in her 50s who had been exposed to COVID-19.

The gene calls are TRBV9 and TRBJ2-3; TRBD2 might be the D (6 bases). V lost 0 bases, J lost 0 bases, and 11 bases lay in between. Germline lookup yields CDR1 SGDLS and CDR2 YYNGEE. CDR3 length: 16 residues. The CDR3 DNA sequence: TGTGCCAGCAGCGTAGCCCCGGCGGGGAGCACAGATACGCAGTATTTT. Translation gives CASSVAPAGSTDTQYF.

V usage is TRBV28 and J usage is TRBJ2-7, with D perhaps matching TRBD2 (5 bases). Trimming removed 11 bases at V and 5 bases at J, with 19 bases between. From germline, CDR1 is MDHEN and CDR2 SYDVKM. This CDR3 region has 13 residues. In nucleotides, the CDR3 is TGTGCCGGAGCCGGGGTTGGTGTGGACGAGCAGTACTTC. Protein: CAGAGVGVDEQYF.

The chain employs TRBV10-1 and TRBJ2-2; 8 bases are a match to TRBD2. Germline CDR1 WNHNN, CDR2 SYGVQD (reference sequence). V shed 5 bases and J 4 bases; nucleotides not matched to a gene: 3. This CDR3 has 14 residues. The CDR3 DNA follows: TGCGCCAGCAGTAGCGGGGGTGGCACCGGGGAGCTGTTTTTT. The encoded protein is CASSSGGGTGELFF.

The chain uses TRBV28 and TRBJ2-5; weak D call: TRBD1 (6 bases). From germline, CDR1 is MDHEN and CDR2 SYDVKM. CDR3 length: 15 residues. Trimming cost V 2 bases and J 4 bases, with 14 bases left between them. CDR3 sequence: CASSLTQGSGETQYF. In DNA, the CDR3 is TGTGCCAGCAGTTTAACCCAGGGGTCTGGAGAGACCCAGTACTTC.

The rearrangement uses TRBV5-1 and TRBJ1-1; the D gene is possibly TRBD1 (6 bases). V lost 3 bases and J lost 3, with 9 bases in between. This CDR3 has 13 amino acids. Germline CDR1 and CDR2: SGHRS and YFSETQ. The CDR3 spells CASSSAGDTEAFF. CDR3 nucleotides: TGCGCCAGCAGCTCCGCAGGGGACACTGAAGCTTTCTTT.

This sequence joins TRBV5-6 and TRBJ2-3; D ambiguous. The CDR3 has 13 amino acids. The germline CDR1 and CDR2 sequences are SGHDT and YYEEEE. V lost 1 base, J lost 0 bases, and 3 bases lay in between. The CDR3 here is CASSLQSTDTQYF. CDR3 sequence (DNA): TGTGCCAGCAGCTTGCAGAGCACAGATACGCAGTATTTT.

This clone was picked up one time. This sequence joins TRBV10-3 and TRBJ2-3; 9 nucleotides align to TRBD1. The CDR3 is 15 amino acids. Germline CDR1 reads ENHRY; CDR2 reads SYGVKD. With 6 bases clipped from V and 5 bases from J, the junction kept 9 bases outside the gene matches. The DNA for the CDR3 is TGTGCCATCAGCTCCGGACAGGGGACGAAAGATACGCAGTATTTT. This gives the protein CAISSGQGTKDTQYF.

This chain connects TRBV3-1 (or the pseudogene TRBV3-2) to TRBJ1-1; D unclear. The CDR3 totals 12 residues. The germline CDR1 and CDR2 sequences are LGHDT and YNNKEL (reference sequence). Trimming pared 0 bases from V and 11 bases from J, leaving 10 bases between. In DNA form, the CDR3 reads TGTGCCAGCAGCCAAGAGGCGGGCGGTGCTTTCTTT. Translated: CASSQEAGGAFF.

The chain employs TRBV5-4 and TRBJ2-7; 12 bases line up with TRBD1. The CDR3 has 15 amino acids. J gave up 7 bases and V 4 bases, and 9 bases lay outside the gene matches. Germline CDR1 and CDR2: SGHNT and YYREEE (reference sequence). Here the CDR3 reads CASSLSGDRGREQYF. DNA of the CDR3: TGTGCCAGCAGCCTAAGTGGGGACAGGGGGCGAGAGCAGTACTTC.

The chain carries TRBV19 and TRBJ1-2, with TRBD1 identical over 7 bases. Germline V gene sequence: CDR1 LNHDA, CDR2 SQIVND (reference sequence). This CDR3 region has 13 residues. V shed 3 bases, J shed 3 bases, and the junction held 1 base outside the gene matches. CDR3 coding DNA: TGTGCCAGTAGTATGGGGACAGACTATGGCTACACCTTC. Translation gives CASSMGTDYGYTF.

The chain combines TRBV6-5 with TRBJ2-1, with a tentative D call TRBD1 (6 bases). The CDR3 runs 13 residues. Per germline, CDR1 MNHEY and CDR2 SVGAGI. Trimming took off 6 bases at V and 9 bases at J, with 15 bases between the two ends. CDR3 residues: CASSRDRWAEQFF. The DNA of the CDR3 is TGTGCCAGCAGCCGCGACAGGTGGGCTGAGCAGTTCTTC.

This chain uses TRBV30 with TRBJ2-5; a possible D gene is TRBD2 (6 bases). V was clipped by 2 bases and J by 5 bases, with 12 bases between them. The CDR3 length is 13 residues. Per germline, CDR1 GTSNPN and CDR2 SVGIG (reference sequence). This chain's CDR3 is CAWSNRAGETQYF. The CDR3 DNA follows: TGTGCCTGGAGTAACCGGGCGGGGGAGACCCAGTACTTC.

V is TRBV5-4 and J is TRBJ1-3; TRBD1 matches 8 bases. From germline, CDR1 is SGHNT and CDR2 YYREEE (reference sequence). The CDR3 runs 16 residues. V was clipped by 0 bases and J by 5 bases; unmatched bases: 7. The CDR3 loop reads CASSLAGQVKRNTIYF. The CDR3 bases are TGTGCCAGCAGCTTGGCGGGACAGGTCAAAAGAAACACCATATATTTT.

This chain links TRBV30 with TRBJ2-3, with D maybe TRBD2 (6 bases). Germline-derived CDR1 and CDR2 are GTSNPN and SVGIG (reference sequence). Trimming stripped 0 bases from V and 7 bases from J, with 11 bases between. This CDR3 has 13 residues. In DNA, the CDR3 is TGTGCCTGGAGTGTGGGAGGCGGATATACGCAGTATTTT. Encoded protein: CAWSVGGGYTQYF.

The chain joins TRBV20-1 to TRBJ1-1, with 7 bases matching TRBD1. CDR3 size: 15 residues. Losses at the gene ends were 3 bases for V and 0 bases for J; bases not matched to a gene: 7. Germline CDR1 DFQATT, CDR2 SNEGSKA (reference sequence). CDR3 DNA: TGCAGTGCTAGTCAGGACAGGACTTTGAACACTGAAGCTTTCTTT. This encodes CSASQDRTLNTEAFF.

The V gene is TRBV14, the J gene TRBJ2-1; a possible D gene is TRBD2 (6 bases). The CDR3 has 14 residues. Germline assignment: CDR1 SGHDN and CDR2 FVKESK. Trimming removed 1 base at V and 10 bases at J, with 14 bases between. The CDR3 region has the DNA TGTGCCAGCAGCCAAGTGTCAACCCGGGGGGAGCAGTTCTTC. This gives the protein CASSQVSTRGEQFF.

The V gene is TRBV6-5, the J gene TRBJ1-1; TRBD1 is a possible D gene (6 bases). The CDR3 length is 14 residues. Germline V gives CDR1 MNHEY, CDR2 SVGAGI. V was trimmed by 6 bases and J by 5 bases, leaving 16 bases between them. The CDR3 nucleotides read TGTGCCAGCAGCCATAACCGGGGGGCAACTGAAGCTTTCTTT. The encoded protein is CASSHNRGATEAFF.

This clone was seen only a few times. The V gene is TRBV6-4, the J gene TRBJ2-2; tentatively, D is TRBD1 (5 bases). CDR3 length: 15 amino acids. Trimming shortened V by 0 bases and J by 6 bases, and 11 bases separated the two germline ends. Germline CDR1 and CDR2: MRHNA and SNTAGT. CDR3 protein: CASSDSISRAGELFF. Here the CDR3 DNA reads TGTGCCAGCAGTGACTCTATCAGCAGGGCCGGGGAGCTGTTTTTT.

The chain is built from TRBV27 and TRBJ2-2; D perhaps matches TRBD1 (5 bases). Germline V gene sequence: CDR1 MNHEY, CDR2 SMNVEV (reference sequence). Trimming shortened V by 5 bases and J by 6 bases, and 13 bases separated the two germline ends. The CDR3 totals 14 residues. The DNA for the CDR3 is TGTGCCAGCAGTCCAGGGATCAAACCCGGGGAGCTGTTTTTT. Its translation is CASSPGIKPGELFF.

V is TRBV5-6 and J is TRBJ2-7; the D is unclear. The germline V and J ends were trimmed by 4 bases and 3 bases, with 17 bases remaining between them. CDR3 length equals 15 residues. Germline CDR1 reads SGHDT; CDR2 reads YYEEEE. CDR3 loop: CASSVLSGLDYEQYF. CDR3 bases: TGTGCCAGCAGCGTCCTCTCTGGTTTAGACTACGAGCAGTACTTC.

This chain joins TRBV3-1 (or the pseudogene TRBV3-2) and TRBJ1-1, with 7 bases identical to TRBD1. V lost 1 base, J lost 7 bases, and 12 bases stayed unmatched. The V gene's germline CDR1 is LGHDT and CDR2 YNNKEL (reference sequence). The CDR3 is 16 residues long. CDR3 amino acids: CASSQVLRDSALEAFF. CDR3 in DNA: TGTGCCAGCAGCCAAGTACTCAGGGACAGTGCGCTTGAAGCTTTCTTT.

V gene TRBV7-9 combines with J gene TRBJ1-4; the D is unclear. The ends were cut back, 5 bases at V and 8 bases at J, with 18 bases in the middle. CDR3 size: 15 residues. Per germline, CDR1 SEHNR and CDR2 FQNEAQ (reference sequence). The CDR3 spells CASSPSLRVGEKLFF. In nucleotides, the CDR3 is TGTGCCAGCAGCCCGTCTTTGAGGGTCGGGGAAAAACTGTTTTTT.

CDR3 amino acids: CASSPYSGGANVLTF. CDR3 bases: TGTGCCAGCAGCCCGTACTCGGGAGGGGCCAACGTCCTGACTTTC. The V gene is TRBV6-5, the J gene TRBJ2-6; D perhaps matches TRBD2 (5 bases). CDR3 size: 15 residues. CDR1 and CDR2 (germline): MNHEY, SVGAGI. Between the trimmed V and J ends, which lost 6 bases and 4 bases, there was a span of 13 bases.

The chain has TRBV28 and TRBJ1-5; 10 positions match TRBD1. V lost 5 bases, J lost 11 bases, and 15 bases stayed unmatched. Germline V CDR1 and CDR2: MDHEN, SYDVKM. This CDR3 contains 16 residues. In DNA form, the CDR3 reads TGTGCCAGCAGTAAGGCCGGGACAGGGGTGCTCGTGGCCCAGCATTTT. This sequence encodes CASSKAGTGVLVAQHF. Using reference TRBV28 and TRBJ1-5 for the parts outside the CDR3, the full variable domain is DVKVTQSSRYLVKRTGEKVFLECVQDMDHENMFWYRQDPGLGLRLIYFSYDVKMKEKGDIPEGYSVSREKKERFSLILESASTNQTSMYLCASSKAGTGVLVAQHFGDGTRLSIL.

The chain links TRBV7-2 to TRBJ1-2; 10 nucleotides match TRBD1. V trimming: 5 bases; J trimming: 7 bases; junction bases outside the gene matches: 7. CDR3 size: 14 residues. Germline V gene data show CDR1 as SGHTA and CDR2 as FQGNSA. The CDR3 protein is CASSPQGQGSGYTF. The DNA of the CDR3 is TGTGCCAGCAGCCCCCAGGGACAGGGGTCTGGCTACACCTTC. The full variable domain, completed using reference TRBV7-2 and TRBJ1-2, is GAGVSQSPSNKVTEKGKDVELRCDPISGHTALYWYRQSLGQGLEFLIYFQGNSAPDKSGLPSDRFSAERTGGSVSTLTIQRTQQEDSAVYLCASSPQGQGSGYTFGSGTRLTVV.

The chain carries TRBV5-1 and TRBJ2-1; 9 bases match TRBD2. Germline V gene data show CDR1 as SGHRS and CDR2 as YFSETQ. The junction had 9 bases not matched to a gene; V was cut back by 0 bases and J by 8 bases. The CDR3 is 16 amino acids. DNA for the CDR3: TGCGCCAGCAGCTTGGGGGCTAGCGGGGCACTGGATGAGCAGTTCTTC. Translated: CASSLGASGALDEQFF.